Sequencing of this T cell receptor (beta chain) was carried out in a study of shared clonotypes between healthy human individuals. This CDR3 comprises 15 residues. V lost 0 bases and J 1 base, leaving 10 bases between the germline ends. The germline V gene has CDR1 SGHDT and CDR2 YYEEEE. Study results and caveats: With few donors, the genetic and exposure-history diversity represented was limited. Some clonotypes were shared by all four sorted-subset donors, while others were not shared. The non-shared ones had lower generation probabilities than the shared ones.

Concerning this clone: Its specificity is not known.

Replicate PCRs run on sorted subsets employed approximately 0.2 ug DNA, 30,000 to 35,000 T cell genomes. TCRdb keeps only in-frame clones here, not all; method: immunoSEQ multiplex PCR. Of some 1.1 million clones in the sample, around 77% were seen once. V and J are TRBV5-6 and TRBJ1-1, with D tentatively TRBD1 (5 bases). The sequenced sample consisted of memory CD4+ T cells from PBMCs. This sample's subset: CD45RA-negative fraction. This TCR derives from a man aged 18 to 29 in good health. Some clones in this sample may be carry-over from other donors' samples. CDR3 bases: TGTGCCAGCAGCTTGGAAGGGGCGGGGAACACTGAAGCTTTCTTT. It specifies CASSLEGAGNTEAFF.